This T cell receptor beta chain was found in a study of PD-1 blockade in classical Hodgkin lymphoma. On the study more broadly: Nivolumab dosed at 3 mg/kg went to patients intravenously every 2 weeks.

Of note for this clone: The antigen remains unidentified.

Study conclusions and caveats: While CD8+ TCR diversity did not rise significantly by C4D1, CD4+ TCR diversity did.

Germline V lookup: CDR1 LNHDA, CDR2 SQIVND (reference sequence). V gave up 3 bases and J gave up 2 bases; unmatched junction bases: 9. This CDR3 is 19 amino acids long. Using immunoSEQ multiplex PCR, the repertoire was profiled, and TCRdb retains in-frame clones only, with some absent. The sample records tens of thousands of clones, around three quarters being singletons. Brentuximab vedotin exposure varied, and every patient relapsed after autologous stem cell transplantation. This TCR was recovered from a human donor with classical Hodgkin lymphoma. Sequenced material: peripheral blood mononuclear cells (PBMCs), taken before the second cycle of nivolumab. The chain joins TRBV19 to TRBJ2-2; 13 bases are a match to TRBD2. The CDR3 DNA follows: TGTGCCAGTAGTATTATCTTCGGACTAGCGGGGGCCAACACCGGGGAGCTGTTTTTT. Protein sequence: CASSIIFGLAGANTGELFF.